One sample yielded the 16 T cell receptor beta chains listed below, sequenced in a study of blood T cell repertoires in COVID-19 (TCRdb year 2020). The library was made by the immunoSEQ multiplex PCR assay. Sourced from immuneACCESS, this table was stored by TCRdb with only in-frame sequences that have V and J called. A share of the clones is absent; for the studies checked, an unresolved V gene accounts for under half, and the remainder has no known explanation. The sample has about 220,000 clones on record, 85% of them singletons. The ten largest clonotypes hold over 2% of the sample. Sample: peripheral blood. These receptors were obtained from a woman aged 65 to 85 with COVID-19, enrolled during active disease.

The sample holds a few counts of this clone. Compared with germline, one end of the junction differs, possibly owing to a read error. The chain combines TRBV7-7 with TRBJ1-2, with D unclear. Germline V gene lookup returns CDR1 SSHAT and CDR2 FNYEAQ (reference sequence). The CDR3 covers 16 residues. CDR3: CASRHPRRPINYGYTF. The CDR3 nucleotides are TGTGCTAGCAGGCATCCGAGGAGGCCGATAAACTATGGCTACACCTTC.

Concerning this clone itself: The same CDR3 also results from other DNA sequences found in this sample. This chain connects TRBV9 to TRBJ2-3; 13 nucleotides align to TRBD2. The CDR3 has 16 residues. J lost 1 base, V lost 2 bases, and 1 base had no gene match. From germline, CDR1 is SGDLS and CDR2 YYNGEE. The CDR3 spells CASSVGLAGGTDTQYF. The CDR3 bases are TGTGCCAGCAGCGTTGGACTAGCGGGAGGCACAGATACGCAGTATTTT.

V and J are TRBV27 and TRBJ1-1; possible D gene TRBD1, 6 bases. The CDR3 is 14 amino acids. CDR1 and CDR2 (germline): MNHEY, SMNVEV (reference sequence). V lost 5 bases, J lost 1 base, and 11 bases lay in between. The CDR3 DNA is TGTGCCAGCAGTCGGGACATCCGGAACACTGAAGCTTTCTTT. Translating it yields CASSRDIRNTEAFF.

The chain uses TRBV23-1 and TRBJ1-6; tentatively, D is TRBD1 (6 bases). Being an ORF, TRBV23-1 has a function that is uncertain. V dropped 0 bases and J dropped 9 bases, with 24 bases sitting between them. This CDR3 comprises 19 residues. The CDR3 reads CASSQSTFRQVYFGSPLHF. As DNA, the CDR3 is TGCGCCAGCAGTCAATCGACTTTTCGACAGGTCTATTTCGGTTCACCCCTCCACTTT.

This chain connects TRBV5-5 to TRBJ1-2; 10 bases are shared with TRBD1. This CDR3 has 13 amino acids. The V gene end was trimmed by 5 bases and the J gene end by 8 bases; junction bases not matched to a gene: 6. Germline V gives CDR1 SGHKS, CDR2 YYEKEE (reference sequence). CDR3: CASRSGQGYGYTF. DNA of the CDR3: TGTGCCAGCAGGTCGGGACAGGGGTACGGCTACACCTTC. The whole variable domain, remainder taken from reference TRBV5-5 and TRBJ1-2, is DAGVTQSPTHLIKTRGQQVTLRCSPISGHKSVSWYQQVLGQGPQFIFQYYEKEERGRGNFPDRFSARQFPNYSSELNVNALLLGDSALYLCASRSGQGYGYTFGSGTRLTVV.

V usage is TRBV19 and J usage is TRBJ1-1; 7 bases agree with TRBD1. The ends lost 4 bases at V and 1 base at J; junction bases unmatched: 12. Germline V gene lookup returns CDR1 LNHDA and CDR2 SQIVND (reference sequence). The CDR3 loop spans 17 amino acids. The CDR3: CASSKNRDSSQNTEAFF. CDR3 DNA: TGTGCCAGTAGTAAGAACCGGGACAGCTCTCAGAACACTGAAGCTTTCTTT.

The rearrangement links TRBV10-3 to TRBJ2-1; 8 bases align to TRBD2. The junction had 9 bases not matched to a gene; V was cut back by 5 bases and J by 9 bases. Per the germline V gene, CDR1 is ENHRY and CDR2 is SYGVKD. This CDR3 has 14 amino acids. CDR3 residues: CAISKAGASGEQFF. Written as DNA, the CDR3 is TGTGCCATCAGTAAAGCGGGGGCCTCCGGTGAGCAGTTCTTC.

The chain has TRBV12-5 and TRBJ1-1; no reliable D call. The V end was cut by 0 bases, the J end by 3 bases, with 14 bases between. The CDR3 has 16 residues. Germline V gene lookup returns CDR1 LGHNT and CDR2 FRNRAP. The CDR3 spells CASGLVLFIQDTEAFF. The DNA of the CDR3 is TGTGCTAGTGGTTTGGTACTGTTCATTCAAGACACTGAAGCTTTCTTT.

For the CDR3, the DNA is TGTGCCAGCAGCCCAGAGCAGGGAATTTATAGCAATCAGCCCCAGCATTTT. This gives the protein CASSPEQGIYSNQPQHF. The rearrangement joins TRBV2 to TRBJ1-5; maybe TRBD1 (5 bases). This CDR3 is 17 amino acids long. The germline V gene has CDR1 SNHLY and CDR2 FYNNEI. V was cut by 6 bases and J by 0 bases, with 18 bases left in between.

The chain carries TRBV5-4 and TRBJ1-4; a possible D gene is TRBD1 (5 bases). The CDR3 covers 16 residues. Germline CDR1 SGHNT, CDR2 YYREEE (reference sequence). V dropped 0 bases and J dropped 3 bases, with 12 bases sitting between them. The CDR3 is CASSLDLRAPNEKLFF. In DNA, the CDR3 is TGTGCCAGCAGCTTGGATCTCAGGGCGCCTAATGAAAAACTGTTTTTT.

V gene TRBV19 combines with J gene TRBJ2-7, with a possible D match to TRBD1 (5 bases). This CDR3 has 15 amino acids. Trimming took off 3 bases at V and 5 bases at J, with 17 bases between the two ends. The germline gives CDR1 LNHDA, CDR2 SQIVND (reference sequence). In DNA, the CDR3 is TGTGCCAGTAGTATCCGCTCGGCAGGGCCTAACGAGCAGTACTTC. As protein: CASSIRSAGPNEQYF.

The chain links TRBV14 to TRBJ1-2, with TRBD1 matching 7 bases. The J segment lost 7 bases and the V segment lost 0 bases, leaving 5 bases of the junction unmatched. This CDR3 contains 14 residues. Germline V lookup: CDR1 SGHDN, CDR2 FVKESK. As DNA, the CDR3 is TGTGCCAGCAGCCAAGATTACAGGGGACCTGGCTACACCTTC. Its translation: CASSQDYRGPGYTF. The whole variable domain, filled in from reference TRBV14 and TRBJ1-2, reads EAGVTQFPSHSVIEKGQTVTLRCDPISGHDNLYWYRRVMGKEIKFLLHFVKESKQDESGMPNNRFLAERTGGTYSTLKVQPAELEDSGVYFCASSQDYRGPGYTFGSGTRLTVV.

CDR3 sequence reads: CATSDPRARGNYGYTF. In DNA, the CDR3 is TGTGCCACCAGTGATCCGCGGGCCAGGGGGAACTATGGCTACACCTTC. V usage is TRBV24-1 and J usage is TRBJ1-2; 7 nucleotides match TRBD1. The CDR3 contains 16 residues. CDR1 is KGHDR, CDR2 SFDVKD, per germline. V shed 3 bases, J shed 2 bases, and the junction held 8 bases outside the gene matches.

The chain links TRBV6-2 or TRBV6-3 to TRBJ1-2, with D uncertain. This CDR3 has 13 residues. CDR1 MNHEY and CDR2 SVGEGT come from the germline V gene. V lost 5 bases to trimming and J lost 8 bases, with 15 bases between them. CDR3 nucleotides: TGTGCCAGCAGTGACATCCGGGCGGGAGGCTACACCTTC. Amino acids: CASSDIRAGGYTF.

This clone has just one count. The chain combines TRBV7-9 with TRBJ1-2; D is perhaps TRBD1 (5 bases). CDR3 length equals 17 residues. The V end was cut by 5 bases, the J end by 0 bases, with 19 bases between. The germline V gene encodes CDR1 SEHNR and CDR2 FQNEAQ (reference sequence). The CDR3 sequence is CASSRVSPGGANYGYTF. Written as DNA, the CDR3 is TGTGCCAGCAGCCGAGTTTCCCCCGGGGGAGCTAACTATGGCTACACCTTC.

Only one count was recorded for this clone. This chain joins TRBV5-1 and TRBJ1-1, with 7 bases identical to TRBD1. J gave up 4 bases and V 4 bases, and 7 bases lay outside the gene matches. In germline, CDR1 is SGHRS, CDR2 YFSETQ. This CDR3 is built from 14 residues. The CDR3 spells CASSVTGVLTEAFF. CDR3 DNA sequence: TGCGCCAGCAGCGTTACAGGGGTACTCACTGAAGCTTTCTTT.